The T cell receptor (beta chain) under discussion was sequenced for a study of T-cell reconstitution after alpha-beta-depleted transplantation in children. On this clonotype itself: The antigen is not known.

The CDR3 contains 13 residues. V dropped 1 base and J dropped 5 bases, with 8 bases sitting between them. Germline CDR1 is SQVTM and CDR2 is ANQGSEA. It was with unique molecular identifiers that the TCRbeta library was prepared. MiXCR, applied by TCRdb to the PCR reads, yields one record per CDR3 protein. Of about 340,000 distinct CDR3 sequences listed, 15% to 20% were seen once; the top ten hold roughly 41%. Study results and caveats: T-cell counts and diversity were attributed mostly to newly produced T cells one year after transplant. Elevated TCRbeta diversity at day 60 was traced, in some patients, to surviving recipient T cells and thymic progenitors. At around two months after transplant, the alpha-beta T cells were reportedly derived from several hundred expanded clones that came from non-depleted graft cells.

The receptor comes from a male patient between 2 and 10 years old who had a stem cell transplant for acute lymphoblastic leukemia, so the T cells may come from the graft donor. Sequencing used PBMCs, mostly from graft donor cells, obtained 360 days after TCRalphabeta/CD19-depleted stem cell transplant. This chain joins TRBV29-1 and TRBJ2-2; D gene ambiguous. The CDR3 bases are TGCAGCGTTGAAGTACCAAATACCGGGGAGCTGTTTTTT. It specifies CSVEVPNTGELFF.